The entry below gives a single T cell receptor (beta chain) sequence along with its context. Mismatch with germline at one junction end may stem from a read error. Using immunoSEQ multiplex PCR, the repertoire was profiled, and TCRdb retains in-frame clones only, with some absent. The sample has roughly 250,000 clones, almost 90% seen once. This sample is drawn from a study of cytomegalovirus exposure and HLA in healthy donors. The source material was PBMCs. The receptor comes from a woman aged 18-30 years in good health and CMV-seronegative.

As DNA, the CDR3 is TGTGCTAGCAGCGGACAGCCGATCCCCTATGGCTACACCTTC. Translated, it gives CASSGQPIPYGYTF. V and J are TRBV7-7 and TRBJ1-2, with D possibly TRBD1 on 6 matching bases. CDR3 length: 14 residues. In germline, CDR1 is SSHAT, CDR2 FNYEAQ (reference sequence).